The present entry profiles one TCR beta chain with its context. Antigen specificity is unknown. CDR3 length: 14 residues. CDR1 and CDR2 (germline): SQVTM, ANQGSEA. Trimming shortened V by 3 bases and J by 0 bases, and 11 bases separated the two germline ends. Sequencing was performed with immunoSEQ multiplex PCR; in TCRdb, only in-frame clones are kept and a portion is missing. The sample carries tens of thousands of clones, approximately 85% recorded once. The data derive from a study of T cell responses to AZD1222 COVID-19 vaccine. Study-level results: After two AZD1222 doses, spike-specific TCR breadth and depth rose versus day 0. Of the AZD1222 recipients, only 5 or 6 were seropositive at baseline. Researchers took repertoire samples only after the peak T cell response had come. It should be noted that donors were predominantly white British and more often female, and clonal diversity was possibly underestimated.

This chain links TRBV29-1 with TRBJ1-2; perhaps TRBD1 as D (5 bases). This sample comprised peripheral blood, obtained on day 0 of AZD1222 vaccination. The TCR originated in an adult in good health. The CDR3 nucleotides read TGCAGCGTTGATAGGGGCAGCCCTAACTATGGCTACACCTTC. Translation: CSVDRGSPNYGYTF.